This T cell receptor beta chain was captured in a study of T cell changes during pregnancy in multiple sclerosis. The assay was immunoSEQ multiplex PCR, and TCRdb's table has in-frame clones only and misses some. Among roughly 50,000 clones listed, 80% to 95% were seen once. The germline V and J ends were trimmed by 5 bases and 8 bases, with 15 bases remaining between them. The CDR3 sequence is 13 residues long. Germline V gene data show CDR1 as SGHVS and CDR2 as FQNEAQ. This chain joins TRBV7-8 and TRBJ1-2; D possibly corresponds to TRBD1 (6 bases). Material: CD4+ T cells from peripheral blood mononuclear cells, obtained after pregnancy. The receptor was derived from a female donor with multiple sclerosis, enrolled in a pregnancy study. DNA of the CDR3: TGTGCCAGCAGCCGTGAACAGGGTCGGGGCTACACCTTC. Its protein product is CASSREQGRGYTF.